This T cell receptor beta chain is from a study of blood T cell repertoires in COVID-19. As for the study in general: Acute-phase and convalescent COVID-19 samples originated in the United States, Italy and Spain. PBMCs, B-cell-depleted T cells, or T cells provided the cDNA or gDNA that made up the material.

The table lists this clone with a count of one. The ends were cut back, 5 bases at V and 4 bases at J, with 15 bases in the middle. Germline CDR1 and CDR2: SEHNR and FQNEAQ (reference sequence). CDR3 length: 15 residues. Authors' methods: Amplification of reference gene primers was used by the study to estimate nucleated cell counts. Libraries were prepared by immunoSEQ multiplex PCR; TCRdb keeps only in-frame clonotypes and omits some of them. V and J calls and clone size are given by that table; D and trimming were obtained from the DNA. The sample shows 150,000 or so clones, less than 80% of them seen only once.

The sequence was obtained from a woman of 80 years or more with active or convalescent COVID-19. The chain is built from TRBV7-9 and TRBJ1-3; D might be TRBD1 (6 bases). The material sequenced was peripheral blood. The CDR3 loop is CASSLGGPRGNTIYF. The DNA for the CDR3 is TGTGCCAGCAGCCTAGGGGGGCCTCGAGGAAACACCATATATTTT.